Listed here is a single T cell receptor (beta chain). Source study methods: Reference gene primers were amplified, and this amplification served to estimate nucleated cell counts. Sequenced by immunoSEQ multiplex PCR; TCRdb stores in-frame clones only, minus some. V and J calls plus clone size are reproduced from that table; the DNA served to infer D and trimming. The sample contains tens of thousands of clones, roughly 87% of which appear only once. Deletions cut 7 bases from V and 3 bases from J, with 12 bases between. The CDR3 totals 13 residues. Germline V gives CDR1 MNHEY, CDR2 SVGAGI. This record belongs to a study of blood T cell repertoires in COVID-19. Study-wide context: The study drew acute and convalescent COVID-19 samples from the United States, Italy and Spain.

Sequencing was carried out using peripheral blood. This receptor was taken from a man in his sixties with COVID-19, enrolled during active disease. The chain combines TRBV6-5 with TRBJ2-5, with D possibly matching TRBD1 (5 bases). CDR3 nucleotides: TGTGCCAGCAATAGGGGTGGGAAAGAGACCCAGTACTTC. This translates into CASNRGGKETQYF.